One and the same sample provided the 7 T cell receptor beta chains below, sequenced in a study of T cells after yellow fever vaccination. TCRdb processed the 5' RACE reads anew with MiXCR; each CDR3 protein has one entry. The sample contains some 80,000 distinct CDR3 sequences, roughly 14% of which appear only once. Sequencing used CD8+ T cells not binding an NS4B(214-222) dextramer, sorted from PBMCs, obtained roughly 23 days after the first yellow fever vaccination. These receptor sequences come from a man aged 18-30 years who received the YFV17D yellow fever vaccine.

This clonotype occurred a few times. This chain links TRBV29-1 with TRBJ2-5; D is unresolved. Germline values: CDR1 SQVTM, CDR2 ANQGSEA. V lost 0 bases and J 1 base, leaving 9 bases between the germline ends. CDR3 length equals 14 residues. The CDR3 region is CSVEEAIFQETQYF. The CDR3 DNA reads as TGCAGCGTTGAAGAAGCCATATTCCAAGAGACCCAGTACTTC. Together with reference TRBV29-1 and TRBJ2-5, the CDR3 gives the full variable domain: SAVISQKPSRDICQRGTSLTIQCQVDSQVTMMFWYRQQPGQSLTLIATANQGSEATYESGFVIDKFPISRPNLTFSTLTVSNMSPEDSSIYLCSVEEAIFQETQYFGPGTRLLVL.

The chain is built from TRBV7-9 and TRBJ1-2; no clear D. The CDR3 has 15 residues. V dropped 4 bases and J dropped 1 base, with 13 bases sitting between them. From germline, CDR1 is SEHNR and CDR2 FQNEAQ (reference sequence). The CDR3 DNA reads as TGTGCCAGCAGCTCGCAGAGGGCCCTTAACTATGGCTACACCTTC. It translates to CASSSQRALNYGYTF.

The CDR3 loop reads CSVRTPETGGTEAFF. CDR3 nucleotide sequence: TGCAGCGTGCGAACCCCGGAGACAGGGGGCACTGAAGCTTTCTTT. V is TRBV29-1 and J is TRBJ1-1; 9 nucleotides match TRBD1. The V and J ends lost 6 bases and 4 bases, in that order; junction bases with no gene match: 12. The CDR3 length is 15 residues. Germline-derived CDR1 and CDR2 are SQVTM and ANQGSEA.

This clonotype was observed a few times. The CDR3 loop is CASSFGGMNTEAFF. The CDR3 DNA follows: TGTGCCAGCAGCTTTGGGGGCATGAACACTGAAGCTTTCTTT. The rearrangement uses TRBV5-6 and TRBJ1-1; D perhaps matches TRBD1 (6 bases). The V gene's germline CDR1 is SGHDT and CDR2 YYEEEE. CDR3 length: 14 residues. Trimming pared 2 bases from V and 0 bases from J, leaving 8 bases between.

Only a few counts were recorded for this clonotype. The chain is built from TRBV29-1 and TRBJ2-3; D is unclear. The CDR3 contains 14 residues. Trimming left V 1 base short and J 2 bases short, with 10 bases between. CDR1 and CDR2 from the germline V gene are SQVTM and ANQGSEA. The CDR3 is CSVEAETYTDTQYF. In nucleotides, the CDR3 is TGCAGCGTTGAAGCGGAAACCTACACAGATACGCAGTATTTT.

V gene TRBV7-9 combines with J gene TRBJ2-7; 8 bases are a match to TRBD1. V gave up 5 bases and J gave up 4 bases; unmatched junction bases: 7. CDR1 and CDR2 from the germline V gene are SEHNR and FQNEAQ (reference sequence). This CDR3 is 14 amino acids long. As DNA, the CDR3 is TGTGCCAGCAGCATGTCAGGGGGCGAGTACGAGCAGTACTTC. This sequence encodes CASSMSGGEYEQYF.

In its sample, this clonotype was seen a few times. V gene TRBV4-1 combines with J gene TRBJ1-1; 10 nucleotides agree with TRBD1. Germline V CDR1 and CDR2: MGHRA, YSYEKL. This CDR3 has 16 amino acids. V lost 4 bases and J lost 2; bases outside the gene matches: 7. CDR3 sequence reads: CASSPRDRGFNTEAFF. CDR3 DNA: TGCGCCAGCAGCCCCCGGGACAGGGGCTTTAACACTGAAGCTTTCTTT.